The 19 T cell receptor beta chains below come from one sample, sequenced in a study of T-cell memory formation after mild COVID-19. Each CDR3 protein is one row after TCRdb ran MiXCR on the 5' RACE reads. The sample consists of some 450,000 distinct CDR3 sequences, about a sixth of them appearing once. Sequences were obtained from PBMCs or a T cell subset sorted from them (not recorded which). Receptor source: a man in his late teens or twenties who had mild COVID-19 (a few samples of this study predate the infection). Cell type and time point are not known.

This chain connects TRBV12-3 or TRBV12-4 to TRBJ1-5; D is possibly TRBD1 (6 bases). V was shortened by 3 bases and J by 0 bases, with 18 bases between the two germline ends. CDR3 length equals 18 residues. The CDR3 nucleotides read TGTGCCAGCAGTTTCGGGGACACCTCCCTGTATAGCAATCAGCCCCAGCATTTT. Translating it yields CASSFGDTSLYSNQPQHF.

There are a few counts of this clonotype. The chain joins TRBV9 to TRBJ1-5, with D possibly being TRBD1 (5 bases). The CDR3 has 15 residues. Germline V CDR1 and CDR2: SGDLS, YYNGEE. V was clipped by 3 bases and J by 10 bases, with 20 bases between them. The chain's CDR3 is CASSEGTGLSDPQHF. The CDR3 DNA follows: TGTGCCAGCAGCGAGGGGACGGGACTGTCGGATCCCCAGCATTTT.

There are a few counts of this clonotype. The chain employs TRBV5-1 and TRBJ1-1; TRBD1 is a possible D gene (5 bases). Trimming pared 2 bases from V and 1 base from J, leaving 15 bases between. This CDR3 has 16 residues. Germline V gene lookup returns CDR1 SGHRS and CDR2 YFSETQ. The CDR3 bases are TGCGCCAGCAGCTTTAGACCGGGACGCCAGAACACTGAAGCTTTCTTT. It codes for CASSFRPGRQNTEAFF.

J is TRBJ2-3 and V is TRBV5-1; D might be TRBD2 (6 bases). The CDR3 is made up of 16 amino acids. The V and J ends lost 0 bases and 4 bases respectively, with 15 bases between them. Germline CDR1 SGHRS, CDR2 YFSETQ. This chain's CDR3 is CASSLENRWGADTQYF. The CDR3 region has the DNA TGCGCCAGCAGCTTGGAGAACCGCTGGGGGGCAGATACGCAGTATTTT.

This clonotype has only a few counts. This chain uses TRBV6-2 or TRBV6-3 with TRBJ2-2; D remains ambiguous. V lost 0 bases, J lost 3 bases, and 17 bases lay in between. Germline CDR1 and CDR2: MNHEY and SVGEGT. This CDR3 has 18 amino acids. The CDR3 here is CASSYSSYNPADTGELFF. For the CDR3, the DNA is TGTGCCAGCAGTTACTCGTCTTATAATCCCGCCGACACCGGGGAGCTGTTTTTT.

The chain carries TRBV6-8 and TRBJ2-7, with a tentative D call TRBD2 (5 bases). This CDR3 spans 14 amino acids. CDR1 and CDR2 (germline): MNHGY, SAAAGT. The germline V and J ends were trimmed by 5 bases and 1 base, with 12 bases remaining between them. The CDR3 DNA reads TGTGCCAGCAGTCGCCCTCGAGGGTCCTACGAGCAGTACTTC. Its translation: CASSRPRGSYEQYF.

The chain links TRBV5-5 to TRBJ2-1, with a tentative D call TRBD1 (6 bases). The CDR3 is 17 amino acids. Trimming took 0 bases from V and 4 from J, leaving 17 bases between them. The germline V gene has CDR1 SGHKS and CDR2 YYEKEE (reference sequence). In DNA form, the CDR3 reads TGTGCCAGCAGCTTGGCCGAGGCAGGGGTGCAGTACAATGAGCAGTTCTTC. Translating it yields CASSLAEAGVQYNEQFF.

This clonotype was counted at least ten times. The V gene is TRBV18, the J gene TRBJ2-5; D gene uncertain. The V gene lost 3 bases and the J gene lost 0 bases, with 8 bases spanning the gap. The CDR3 covers 14 residues. Germline V lookup: CDR1 KGHSH, CDR2 LQKENI. DNA for the CDR3: TGTGCCAGCTCACCGACCGGGTACCAAGAGACCCAGTACTTC. Encoded protein: CASSPTGYQETQYF.

The V gene is TRBV6-5, the J gene TRBJ2-5; the D is unclear. The CDR3 loop spans 13 amino acids. The V end was cut by 6 bases, the J end by 7 bases, with 15 bases between. Germline V gene sequence: CDR1 MNHEY, CDR2 SVGAGI. The CDR3, as DNA: TGTGCCAGCAGCATTAGGCCCTCAGGGACCCAGTACTTC. This translates into CASSIRPSGTQYF.

This clonotype was counted a few times. This chain links TRBV2 with TRBJ2-2, with D uncertain. CDR1 SNHLY and CDR2 FYNNEI come from the germline V gene. The CDR3 has 12 amino acids. Trimming stripped 10 bases from V and 7 bases from J, with 13 bases between. CDR3 sequence: CAIKAGSGELFF. CDR3 sequence (DNA): TGTGCCATAAAAGCAGGTAGCGGGGAGCTGTTTTTT.

J is TRBJ1-1 and V is TRBV5-1, with 10 bases lining up with TRBD1. Germline V gene data show CDR1 as SGHRS and CDR2 as YFSETQ. Losses at the gene ends were 5 bases for V and 6 bases for J; bases not matched to a gene: 4. There are 13 residues in the CDR3. This CDR3 reads CASRGTGVAEAFF. In DNA form, the CDR3 reads TGCGCCAGCAGAGGGACAGGGGTCGCTGAAGCTTTCTTT.

V usage is TRBV5-1 and J usage is TRBJ1-3; D possibly corresponds to TRBD1 (5 bases). This CDR3 region has 15 residues. V was trimmed by 0 bases and J by 8 bases, leaving 15 bases between them. Germline V CDR1 and CDR2: SGHRS, YFSETQ. The CDR3 DNA is TGCGCCAGCAGCTTGGATGGCCCAGGGAAGGACACCATATATTTT. Protein: CASSLDGPGKDTIYF.

The table lists this clonotype with a few counts. V usage is TRBV7-9 and J usage is TRBJ2-1; possible D gene TRBD2, 5 bases. Trimming took 5 bases from V and 7 from J, leaving 21 bases between them. Germline-derived CDR1 and CDR2 are SEHNR and FQNEAQ (reference sequence). The CDR3 length is 16 residues. The CDR3 nucleotides read TGTGCCAGCAGCCCACCAAGGATTGGACTGGCAAATGAGCAGTTCTTC. As protein: CASSPPRIGLANEQFF.

As regards this clonotype: Since a much larger clone is just one base distant, this may be a read error. The gene calls are TRBV5-1 and TRBJ2-3, with 9 bases identical to TRBD1. Per germline, CDR1 SGHRS and CDR2 YFSETQ. V trimming: 8 bases; J trimming: 3 bases; junction bases outside the gene matches: 10. The CDR3 contains 15 residues. The CDR3, as DNA: TGCGCCAGACGCCATGGGACAGGGCCTACAGATACGCAGTATTTT. Residues: CARRHGTGPTDTQYF.

This clonotype was counted only a few times. The chain links TRBV29-1 to TRBJ2-5; 11 positions agree with TRBD2. After removal of 4 bases from V and 5 bases from J, the junction contained 12 bases not matched to a gene. CDR1 and CDR2 (germline): SQVTM, ANQGSEA. This CDR3 contains 16 residues. CDR3 sequence: CSVVPSGGLEGETQYF. The CDR3 region has the DNA TGCAGCGTTGTTCCTAGCGGGGGGTTAGAGGGGGAGACCCAGTACTTC.

This clonotype has only a few counts. The genes are TRBV20-1 and TRBJ2-1, with D tentatively TRBD2 (7 bases). The CDR3 is 16 amino acids. Germline V gene sequence: CDR1 DFQATT, CDR2 SNEGSKA (reference sequence). V was cut by 5 bases and J by 10 bases, with 27 bases left in between. The CDR3 is CSARKWDGGPFWEQFF. The CDR3 nucleotides read TGCAGTGCTCGAAAGTGGGACGGGGGGCCGTTCTGGGAGCAGTTCTTC.

The J gene is TRBJ2-3, the V gene TRBV6-2 or TRBV6-3; D is ambiguous. CDR1 is MNHEY, CDR2 SVGEGT, per germline. The germline V and J ends were trimmed by 2 bases and 2 bases, with 11 bases remaining between them. The CDR3 spans 15 residues. Here the CDR3 DNA reads TGTGCCAGCAGTTACCCCACCGGCGTCACAGATACGCAGTATTTT. Amino acids: CASSYPTGVTDTQYF.

This clonotype was observed a few times. The chain uses TRBV12-3 or TRBV12-4 and TRBJ1-2; D gene ambiguous. CDR3 length equals 10 residues. Trimming removed 8 bases from V and 3 bases from J, with 4 bases in between. The CDR3 coding sequence is TGTGCCAGCCGAGACTATGGCTACACCTTC. Its protein is CASRDYGYTF.

In its sample, this clonotype was seen a few times. This chain uses TRBV29-1 with TRBJ2-5; 8 bases match TRBD1. V shed 4 bases and J 5 bases; nucleotides not matched to a gene: 9. This CDR3 has 14 amino acids. Germline V gene lookup returns CDR1 SQVTM and CDR2 ANQGSEA. The CDR3 loop reads CSVASVSGGETQYF. In DNA, the CDR3 is TGCAGCGTTGCTTCTGTGTCAGGGGGCGAGACCCAGTACTTC.